The 20 T cell receptor beta chains presented below share a single source sample, sequenced in a study of PD-1 blockade in classical Hodgkin lymphoma. Sequencing used immunoSEQ multiplex PCR; TCRdb keeps in-frame clones, though not all of them. The table includes 25,000 to 35,000 clones, about 80% detected once. Time point here: cycle 4 day 1 (C4D1), after 5 to 7 weeks of nivolumab. Every patient was affected by relapse after autologous stem cell transplantation, while exposure to brentuximab vedotin was not uniform. Magnetic negative selection purified CD4+ T cells from thawed PBMCs. The sample in question was CD4+ T cells from blood, obtained before the fourth cycle of nivolumab. Receptors originate from a human donor with classical Hodgkin lymphoma.

The chain carries TRBV7-8 and TRBJ2-1, with TRBD2 matching 7 bases. The CDR3 totals 16 residues. The V segment lost 4 bases and the J segment 4 bases; nucleotides outside the gene matches: 10. Germline V CDR1 and CDR2: SGHVS, FQNEAQ. The chain's CDR3 is CASSYFTLGGYNEQFF. CDR3 DNA: TGTGCCAGCAGCTACTTCACCCTGGGAGGGTACAATGAGCAGTTCTTC. Complete variable domain (other parts from reference TRBV7-8 and TRBJ2-1): GAGVSQSPRYKVAKRGQDVALRCDPISGHVSLFWYQQALGQGPEFLTYFQNEAQLDKSGLPSDRFFAERPEGSVSTLKIQRTQQEDSAVYLCASSYFTLGGYNEQFFGPGTRLTVL.

The chain links TRBV7-8 to TRBJ2-7; D gene unclear. Germline V lookup: CDR1 SGHVS, CDR2 FQNEAQ. V lost 3 bases to trimming and J lost 6 bases, with 15 bases between them. This CDR3 comprises 14 residues. CDR3 residues: CASSFRRIPSEQYF. The CDR3 coding sequence is TGTGCCAGCAGCTTCCGACGGATCCCCAGCGAGCAGTACTTC.

The sample holds a few counts of this clone. The chain couples TRBV2 to TRBJ1-2, with a weak D call TRBD1 (5 bases). V was pared by 3 bases and J by 6 bases, with 14 bases between. Germline CDR1 SNHLY, CDR2 FYNNEI. This CDR3 comprises 14 residues. Written as DNA, the CDR3 is TGTGCCAGCAGTGATGGGACGGAAACCCATGGCTACACCTTC. It yields the protein CASSDGTETHGYTF. The full variable domain, its missing parts supplied by reference TRBV2 and TRBJ1-2, is EPEVTQTPSHQVTQMGQEVILRCVPISNHLYFYWYRQILGQKVEFLVSFYNNEISEKSEIFDDQFSVERPDGSNFTLKIRSTKLEDSAMYFCASSDGTETHGYTFGSGTRLTVV.

The chain links TRBV5-1 to TRBJ1-2; tentatively, D is TRBD1 (5 bases). V was clipped by 3 bases and J by 8 bases, with 17 bases between them. The CDR3 is made up of 14 amino acids. The germline gives CDR1 SGHRS, CDR2 YFSETQ. The DNA of the CDR3 is TGCGCCAGCAGCTCCCGGGGCCACGAAGAAGGCTACACCTTC. This translates into CASSSRGHEEGYTF. The variable domain in full, with the rest retrieved from reference TRBV5-1 and TRBJ1-2, is KAGVTQTPRYLIKTRGQQVTLSCSPISGHRSVSWYQQTPGQGLQFLFEYFSETQRNKGNFPGRFSGRQFSNSRSEMNVSTLELGDSALYLCASSSRGHEEGYTFGSGTRLTVV.

The chain combines TRBV7-9 with TRBJ2-5; D may be TRBD1 (5 bases). CDR3 length: 14 amino acids. With 4 bases removed from V and 5 bases from J, the gap between germline ends came to 14 bases. CDR1 SEHNR and CDR2 FQNEAQ come from the germline V gene (reference sequence). The CDR3 loop is CASSSLQGRETQYF. CDR3 nucleotides: TGTGCCAGCAGCTCACTGCAGGGTCGGGAGACCCAGTACTTC.

In this sample, this clone turned up a few times. V is TRBV10-3 and J is TRBJ2-3; the D gene is possibly TRBD2 (6 bases). The germline V and J ends were trimmed by 3 bases and 1 base, with 8 bases remaining between them. Germline assignment: CDR1 ENHRY and CDR2 SYGVKD. The CDR3 totals 14 residues. In nucleotides, the CDR3 is TGTGCCATCAGTGATTCTAGCGGCACAGATACGCAGTATTTT. Residues: CAISDSSGTDTQYF.

The chain couples TRBV11-3 to TRBJ2-3; D is undetermined. V was trimmed by 3 bases and J by 4 bases, leaving 8 bases between them. Germline V gene lookup returns CDR1 SGHNT and CDR2 YENEEA. The CDR3 sequence is 13 residues long. The DNA of the CDR3 is TGTGCCAGCAGCTTGGCGGCTGCAGATACGCAGTATTTT. Translating gives CASSLAAADTQYF.

The chain couples TRBV27 to TRBJ1-1; 7 nucleotides line up with TRBD1. CDR1 and CDR2 from the germline V gene are MNHEY and SMNVEV (reference sequence). J gave up 0 bases and V 2 bases, and 12 bases lay outside the gene matches. This CDR3 region has 18 residues. This chain's CDR3 is CASSLSGTELYVNTEAFF. The CDR3 DNA follows: TGTGCCAGCAGTTTAAGTGGGACAGAACTATACGTGAACACTGAAGCTTTCTTT.

This clone occurred a few times. The DNA for the CDR3 is TGTGCCAGCAGCTTAGGGCAGGGGAGTGATGGCTACACCTTC. It is translated as CASSLGQGSDGYTF. The gene calls are TRBV7-9 and TRBJ1-2; TRBD1 might be the D (6 bases). The CDR3 totals 14 residues. The germline V gene has CDR1 SEHNR and CDR2 FQNEAQ (reference sequence). V lost 1 base to trimming and J lost 6 bases, with 12 bases between them.

V usage is TRBV6-5 and J usage is TRBJ2-7; D is unresolved. In germline, CDR1 is MNHEY, CDR2 SVGAGI. The CDR3 has 14 amino acids. The V gene lost 1 base and the J gene lost 2 bases, with 9 bases spanning the gap. CDR3 loop: CASSYFSATYEQYF. CDR3 nucleotides: TGTGCCAGCAGTTACTTCTCCGCTACCTACGAGCAGTACTTC.

V is TRBV6-5 and J is TRBJ1-1, with 8 bases matching TRBD1. Germline CDR1 reads MNHEY; CDR2 reads SVGAGI. With 5 bases clipped from V and 1 base from J, the junction kept 6 bases outside the gene matches. The CDR3 consists of 15 residues. The chain's CDR3 is CASSNRGTGNTEAFF. The DNA of the CDR3 is TGTGCCAGCAGTAACCGTGGGACAGGGAACACTGAAGCTTTCTTT.

This clone was detected once. The V and J genes are TRBV28 and TRBJ1-2; D might be TRBD1 (6 bases). The germline CDR1 and CDR2 sequences are MDHEN and SYDVKM. This CDR3 is built from 15 residues. V lost 5 bases and J lost 0, with 13 bases in between. The CDR3 sequence is CASSVTGSPNYGYTF. CDR3 sequence (DNA): TGTGCCAGCAGTGTTACAGGGTCGCCTAACTATGGCTACACCTTC.

This clone has only one observation. The genes are TRBV5-1 and TRBJ2-2, with TRBD2 matching 10 bases. CDR1 and CDR2 from the germline V gene are SGHRS and YFSETQ. The CDR3 covers 18 residues. V was pared by 2 bases and J by 0 bases, with 7 bases of the junction left unmatched. The CDR3 here is CASSFSSGGYANTGELFF. The CDR3 DNA reads TGCGCCAGCAGCTTTTCTAGCGGGGGATACGCGAACACCGGGGAGCTGTTTTTT.

The gene calls are TRBV6-4 and TRBJ2-3; D not resolved. V lost 8 bases, J lost 2 bases, and 17 bases lay in between. The CDR3 consists of 15 residues. The germline CDR1 and CDR2 sequences are MRHNA and SNTAGT. CDR3: CASSVDLHYTDTQYF. CDR3 coding DNA: TGTGCCAGCTCAGTGGACCTTCATTACACAGATACGCAGTATTTT.

V and J are TRBV28 and TRBJ1-2, with a possible D match to TRBD1 (5 bases). The CDR3 is 14 residues long. Germline V gene data show CDR1 as MDHEN and CDR2 as SYDVKM. V lost 2 bases, J lost 5 bases, and 12 bases lay in between. CDR3 protein: CASSLPGWGYGYTF. The CDR3 bases are TGTGCCAGCAGTTTACCAGGGTGGGGGTATGGCTACACCTTC.

The genes are TRBV5-8 and TRBJ2-3; 8 nucleotides line up with TRBD2. With V trimmed by 4 bases and J by 3 bases, 4 bases remained unmatched. Germline CDR1 reads SGHTS; CDR2 reads YDEGEE. The CDR3 loop spans 14 amino acids. This CDR3 is CASSRLASTDTQYF. CDR3 sequence (DNA): TGTGCCAGCAGCCGACTAGCGTCGACAGATACGCAGTATTTT. The full variable domain, with the rest looked up from reference TRBV5-8 and TRBJ2-3, is EAGVTQSPTHLIKTRGQQATLRCSPISGHTSVYWYQQALGLGLQFLLWYDEGEERNRGNFPPRFSGRQFPNYSSELNVNALELEDSALYLCASSRLASTDTQYFGPGTRLTVL.

This clone was detected only once. V is TRBV28 and J is TRBJ2-7; 8 bases align to TRBD1. The germline gives CDR1 MDHEN, CDR2 SYDVKM. The ends lost 6 bases at V and 5 bases at J; junction bases unmatched: 12. The CDR3 covers 15 residues. CDR3 nucleotides: TGTGCCAGCAGAATGAATGGTGACAGGGGCAACGAGCAGTACTTC. This codes for CASRMNGDRGNEQYF.

J is TRBJ1-5 and V is TRBV28, with unresolved D. Germline V gene lookup returns CDR1 MDHEN and CDR2 SYDVKM. The V and J ends lost 3 bases and 4 bases respectively, with 4 bases between them. This CDR3 has 12 amino acids. CDR3 nucleotides: TGTGCCAGCAGTTTGGGGAATCAGCCCCAGCATTTT. Its translation: CASSLGNQPQHF. Supplemented by reference TRBV28 and TRBJ1-5, the full variable domain reads DVKVTQSSRYLVKRTGEKVFLECVQDMDHENMFWYRQDPGLGLRLIYFSYDVKMKEKGDIPEGYSVSREKKERFSLILESASTNQTSMYLCASSLGNQPQHFGDGTRLSIL.

This chain links TRBV29-1 with TRBJ1-5; D is possibly TRBD1 (5 bases). V gave up 4 bases and J gave up 3 bases, with 7 bases separating them. Germline V gives CDR1 SQVTM, CDR2 ANQGSEA. The CDR3 contains 12 residues. The CDR3 nucleotides are TGCAGCGTTGGGGGGTACAATCAGCCCCAGCATTTT. As protein: CSVGGYNQPQHF.

The chain employs TRBV11-2 and TRBJ2-1, with D possibly being TRBD1 (6 bases). Germline V gene data show CDR1 as SGHAT and CDR2 as FQNNGV. Trimming cost V 5 bases and J 10 bases, with 21 bases left between them. The CDR3 spans 15 residues. CDR3 in DNA: TGTGCCAGCAGCCCCCTGCTAGGGGGTTTGGAGGAGCAGTTCTTC. Protein product: CASSPLLGGLEEQFF.